One sample yielded the 16 T cell receptor beta chains listed below, sequenced in a study of blood T cell repertoires in COVID-19. Method: immunoSEQ multiplex PCR; TCRdb's copy keeps in-frame clones and lacks some. The sample carries approximately 530,000 clones, 85% to 90% recorded once. Source material: peripheral blood. Source of these receptors: a woman between 45 and 65 years old with COVID-19, enrolled during active disease.

The chain couples TRBV10-1 to TRBJ2-1; 9 bases line up with TRBD2. Germline V gives CDR1 WNHNN, CDR2 SYGVQD (reference sequence). V shed 2 bases, J shed 10 bases, and the junction held 12 bases outside the gene matches. The CDR3 has 16 residues. For the CDR3, the DNA is TGCGCCAGCAGTGAGGCCAGACTAGCGGCCCTGGGGGAGCAGTTCTTC. Its translation is CASSEARLAALGEQFF.

The chain joins TRBV6-1 to TRBJ1-5; D unresolved. CDR1 and CDR2 (germline): MNHNS, SASEGT. The CDR3 is made up of 15 amino acids. V lost 2 bases and J lost 0, with 8 bases in between. The CDR3 DNA follows: TGTGCCAGCAGTGAAATAGCGGTTAGCAATCAGCCCCAGCATTTT. The encoded protein is CASSEIAVSNQPQHF.

This chain uses TRBV5-1 with TRBJ1-6, with TRBD1 matching 10 bases. V lost 4 bases and J lost 5; bases outside the gene matches: 9. The CDR3 covers 17 residues. Germline V gene data show CDR1 as SGHRS and CDR2 as YFSETQ. Here the CDR3 reads CASSHRDRGSDNSPLHF. In DNA form, the CDR3 reads TGCGCCAGCAGCCACCGGGACAGGGGAAGTGATAATTCACCCCTCCACTTT.

The chain couples TRBV11-2 to TRBJ1-2; D is possibly TRBD1 (6 bases). CDR1 and CDR2 (germline): SGHAT, FQNNGV. Trimming removed 1 base at V and 3 bases at J, with 6 bases between. The CDR3 loop spans 13 amino acids. CDR3 sequence reads: CASSLGQDYGYTF. CDR3 in DNA: TGTGCCAGCAGCTTAGGACAGGACTATGGCTACACCTTC.

The gene calls are TRBV4-2 and TRBJ1-3; weak D call: TRBD1 (6 bases). Trimming left V 4 bases short and J 0 bases short, with 19 bases between. The CDR3 sequence is 18 residues long. Germline CDR1 reads LGHNA; CDR2 reads YNFKEQ. As DNA, the CDR3 is TGTGCCAGCAGCCCCAGGGGCCCGACCAGCTTCTCTGGAAACACCATATATTTT. This codes for CASSPRGPTSFSGNTIYF.

The chain couples TRBV2 to TRBJ2-7; 7 bases are shared with TRBD2. The ends lost 3 bases at V and 13 bases at J; junction bases unmatched: 6. CDR1 SNHLY and CDR2 FYNNEI come from the germline V gene. CDR3 length: 11 amino acids. The CDR3 spells CASSDQERGYF. The CDR3 nucleotides read TGTGCCAGCAGTGACCAGGAGCGGGGCTACTTC.

The rearrangement uses TRBV3-1 (or the pseudogene TRBV3-2) and TRBJ2-2; TRBD2 aligns across 7 bases. J lost 6 bases, V lost 1 base, and 2 bases had no gene match. CDR3 length equals 14 residues. In germline, CDR1 is LGHDT, CDR2 YNNKEL (reference sequence). The CDR3 sequence: CASSQGLAAGELFF. CDR3 DNA sequence: TGTGCCAGCAGCCAAGGGCTAGCGGCCGGGGAGCTGTTTTTT.

This chain's CDR3 is CASSLTEGGGLTGELFF. DNA of the CDR3: TGTGCCAGCAGCTTAACGGAGGGTGGGGGACTCACCGGGGAGCTGTTTTTT. V gene TRBV7-3 combines with J gene TRBJ2-2, with a weak D call TRBD2 (6 bases). The V and J ends lost 0 bases and 4 bases respectively, with 15 bases between them. Germline V lookup: CDR1 SGHTA, CDR2 FQGTGA. This CDR3 comprises 17 residues.

The rearrangement links TRBV5-1 to TRBJ1-1; no clear D gene. The V and J ends lost 0 bases and 2 bases respectively, with 8 bases between them. The CDR3 has 14 residues. Germline V gene lookup returns CDR1 SGHRS and CDR2 YFSETQ. CDR3 nucleotides: TGCGCCAGCAGCTTGGATGGCAGAAACACTGAAGCTTTCTTT. It codes for CASSLDGRNTEAFF.

The J gene is TRBJ1-5, the V gene TRBV2; TRBD1 matches at 12 bases. CDR3 length equals 16 residues. V gave up 6 bases and J gave up 0 bases; unmatched junction bases: 3. Germline CDR1 is SNHLY and CDR2 is FYNNEI. The CDR3 bases are TGTGCCAGCAGGGGACAGGGGGCCTATAGCAATCAGCCCCAGCATTTT. Protein: CASRGQGAYSNQPQHF. The full variable domain, completed using reference TRBV2 and TRBJ1-5, is EPEVTQTPSHQVTQMGQEVILRCVPISNHLYFYWYRQILGQKVEFLVSFYNNEISEKSEIFDDQFSVERPDGSNFTLKIRSTKLEDSAMYFCASRGQGAYSNQPQHFGDGTRLSIL.

This chain connects TRBV9 to TRBJ1-1, with D tentatively TRBD1 (5 bases). Trimming cost V 5 bases and J 4 bases, with 15 bases left between them. This CDR3 has 14 amino acids. Germline CDR1 SGDLS, CDR2 YYNGEE. Here the CDR3 DNA reads TGTGCCAGCAGTGGGGGAGGGGCGAGCACTGAAGCTTTCTTT. It yields the protein CASSGGGASTEAFF.

The chain recombines TRBV29-1 with TRBJ1-3; no clear D gene. The ends were cut back, 6 bases at V and 0 bases at J, with 18 bases in the middle. Germline V gene lookup returns CDR1 SQVTM and CDR2 ANQGSEA. This CDR3 contains 16 residues. The CDR3 is CSVAPQAPSSGNTIYF. The CDR3 DNA reads as TGCAGCGTGGCCCCCCAGGCGCCAAGCTCTGGAAACACCATATATTTT. The whole variable domain, remainder taken from reference TRBV29-1 and TRBJ1-3, is SAVISQKPSRDICQRGTSLTIQCQVDSQVTMMFWYRQQPGQSLTLIATANQGSEATYESGFVIDKFPISRPNLTFSTLTVSNMSPEDSSIYLCSVAPQAPSSGNTIYFGEGSWLTVV.

In nucleotides, the CDR3 is TGTGCCAGCAGCCAACAGAGGACAGGGGGTTCACCCCTCCACTTT. This codes for CASSQQRTGGSPLHF. This chain joins TRBV3-1 (or the pseudogene TRBV3-2) and TRBJ1-6, with 10 bases identical to TRBD1. The CDR3 is made up of 15 amino acids. V was pared by 2 bases and J by 9 bases, with 4 bases of the junction left unmatched. CDR1 LGHDT and CDR2 YNNKEL come from the germline V gene (reference sequence).

This chain uses TRBV28 with TRBJ1-3, with D perhaps TRBD1 (6 bases). The CDR3 length is 14 residues. The germline V gene encodes CDR1 MDHEN and CDR2 SYDVKM. V shed 4 bases and J shed 1 base, with 8 bases lying between them. The CDR3 is CASSSGVSGNTIYF. CDR3 in DNA: TGTGCCAGCAGTTCAGGGGTTTCTGGAAACACCATATATTTT.

CDR3 coding DNA: TGTGCCAGCAGCTTAAGGGGTGCGGGGGGGTCCGCAGATACGCAGTATTTT. Its translation: CASSLRGAGGSADTQYF. The chain employs TRBV11-2 and TRBJ2-3; 9 bases match TRBD2. This CDR3 has 17 residues. Germline V gene data show CDR1 as SGHAT and CDR2 as FQNNGV. The V and J ends lost 2 bases and 4 bases, in that order; junction bases with no gene match: 10.

This clone was picked up one time. V usage is TRBV7-9 and J usage is TRBJ1-2; D gene ambiguous. Germline loops: CDR1 SEHNR, CDR2 FQNEAQ (reference sequence). CDR3 length equals 13 residues. V gave up 1 base and J gave up 6 bases, with 9 bases separating them. The CDR3 region is CASSLGGGDGYTF. The CDR3 bases are TGTGCCAGCAGCTTAGGCGGCGGGGATGGCTACACCTTC.